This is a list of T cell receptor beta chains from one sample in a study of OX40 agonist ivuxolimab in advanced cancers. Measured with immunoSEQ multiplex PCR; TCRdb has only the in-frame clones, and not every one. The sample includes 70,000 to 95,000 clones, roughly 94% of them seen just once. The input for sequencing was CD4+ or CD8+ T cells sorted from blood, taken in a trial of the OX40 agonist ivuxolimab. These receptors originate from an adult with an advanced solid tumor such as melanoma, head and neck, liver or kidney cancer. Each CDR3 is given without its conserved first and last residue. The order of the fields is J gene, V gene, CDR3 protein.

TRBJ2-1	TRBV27	ASTSGRGSGNEQF
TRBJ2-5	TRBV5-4	ASSLAQGSETQY
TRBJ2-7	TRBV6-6	ASSQAYEQY
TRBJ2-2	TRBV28	ASRASARTGELF
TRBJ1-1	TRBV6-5	ASSLGGNTEAF
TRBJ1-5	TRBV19	ASGQPNQPQH
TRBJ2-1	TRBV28	ASSIIAGGYNEQF
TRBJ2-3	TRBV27	ASSRGLAGGLTQY
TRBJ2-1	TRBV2	ASRRGQGARNEQF
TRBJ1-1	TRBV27	ASRRGRENTEAF
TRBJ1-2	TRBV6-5	ASSPGYGYT
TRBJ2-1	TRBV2	AGGEGSSYNEQF
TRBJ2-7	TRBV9	ASSVLAGGYEQY
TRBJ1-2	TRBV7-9	ASSSRDNGNYGYT
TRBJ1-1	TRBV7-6	ASSLGTGSNTEAF
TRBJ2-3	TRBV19	ASSISLAGVADTQY
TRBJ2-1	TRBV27	ASSFVGQVLDEQF
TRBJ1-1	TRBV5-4	ASSLRGHLNTEAF
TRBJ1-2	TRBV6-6	ASSYSGTDGYT
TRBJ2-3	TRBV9	ASSSISAGDTQY
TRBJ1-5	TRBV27	ASSSLRQDRGNQPQH
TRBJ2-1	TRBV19	ASSISWTTMNNEQF
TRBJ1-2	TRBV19	ASNPDKNYGYT
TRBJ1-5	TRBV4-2	ASSQDSSPQH
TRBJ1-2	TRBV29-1	SVDPPLGDNYGYT